The present entry profiles one T cell receptor (beta chain) with its context. Its antigen is currently unknown. From mRNA, alpha and beta CDR3 regions were amplified using semiquantitative ARM-PCR. Exponential amplification used communal superprimers after tagged nested gene-specific primers in ARM-PCR. TCRdb called the multiplex PCR reads again in MiXCR, with one record for every CDR3 protein. The sample includes approximately 15,000 distinct CDR3 sequences, about three fifths of them seen just once. The data derive from a study of relationships among human T cell subsets. Study conclusions and caveats: Many CDR3s were shared across Th1, Th2 and regulatory subsets. Across seven subsets, gene usage, CDR3 length and N-additions did not differ significantly. A couple of pan T samples were processed with pan B cells. Bead-based sorting did not rule out CD4+CD8+ double-positive cells.

The receptor was derived from a man between 35 and 55 years old in good health. The sample consisted of total T cells sorted from blood.

For the CDR3, the DNA is TGTGCCAGCAGCTCGGGACTAGCCCGCGAGCAGTACTTC. It specifies CASSSGLAREQYF. The chain couples TRBV11-2 to TRBJ2-7; TRBD2 agrees at 9 bases. After removal of 4 bases from V and 6 bases from J, the junction contained 4 bases not matched to a gene. CDR1 and CDR2 (germline): SGHAT, FQNNGV. The CDR3 loop spans 13 amino acids.